These 32 T cell receptor beta chains originate from one sample sequenced in a study of blood T cell repertoires in COVID-19. The repertoire was sequenced with immunoSEQ multiplex PCR; TCRdb's copy has only in-frame clones and lacks some. The sample contains about 500,000 clones, around 90% of which appear only once. Sequenced material: PBMCs or T cells enriched from blood (not recorded which). These receptors were obtained from a woman younger than 35 who had recovered from COVID-19.

The chain joins TRBV30 to TRBJ1-5; D not certain. The length of the CDR3 is 13 residues. CDR1 GTSNPN and CDR2 SVGIG come from the germline V gene (reference sequence). Trimming shortened V by 2 bases and J by 0 bases, and 5 bases separated the two germline ends. CDR3 sequence reads: CAWSQNSNQPQHF. CDR3 DNA sequence: TGTGCCTGGAGTCAGAATAGCAATCAGCCCCAGCATTTT.

This chain links TRBV2 with TRBJ2-2; tentatively, D is TRBD1 (6 bases). The V and J ends lost 6 bases and 6 bases respectively, with 14 bases between them. Germline CDR1 reads SNHLY; CDR2 reads FYNNEI. CDR3 length: 14 amino acids. The CDR3 nucleotides are TGTGCCAGCAGCAAAAACAGGGTTTCCGGGGAGCTGTTTTTT. Translated, it gives CASSKNRVSGELFF.

This clone has a handful of counts. The same CDR3 can be traced to other DNA sequences in this sample. The chain uses TRBV28 and TRBJ1-3, with D maybe TRBD1 (5 bases). Germline V gives CDR1 MDHEN, CDR2 SYDVKM. The germline V and J ends were trimmed by 6 bases and 4 bases, with 10 bases remaining between them. The CDR3 length is 13 residues. The CDR3 nucleotides are TGTGCCAGCAGGCAAGGGGCAGGAAACACCATATATTTT. Residues: CASRQGAGNTIYF. The complete variable domain, with remaining parts taken from reference TRBV28 and TRBJ1-3, reads DVKVTQSSRYLVKRTGEKVFLECVQDMDHENMFWYRQDPGLGLRLIYFSYDVKMKEKGDIPEGYSVSREKKERFSLILESASTNQTSMYLCASRQGAGNTIYFGEGSWLTVV.

The V gene is TRBV19, the J gene TRBJ1-2; D unclear. The CDR3 consists of 12 residues. The germline V gene encodes CDR1 LNHDA and CDR2 SQIVND (reference sequence). With 7 bases removed from V and 7 bases from J, the gap between germline ends came to 13 bases. The CDR3 sequence: CASNSATGGYTF. As DNA, the CDR3 is TGTGCCAGTAACTCGGCGACGGGTGGCTACACCTTC.

This chain uses TRBV7-9 with TRBJ2-1, with TRBD1 matching 8 bases. The CDR3 length is 15 residues. Germline values: CDR1 SEHNR, CDR2 FQNEAQ (reference sequence). Trimming removed 3 bases from V and 3 bases from J; junction bases left unmatched: 4. For the CDR3, the DNA is TGTGCCAGCAGCTTCGGGACAGGAATCTACAATGAGCAGTTCTTC. Translating it yields CASSFGTGIYNEQFF.

The chain joins TRBV4-1 to TRBJ1-1; 7 bases match TRBD1. Per germline, CDR1 MGHRA and CDR2 YSYEKL. Trimming at V came to 7 bases and at J to 5 bases, leaving 16 bases not matched to a gene. This CDR3 comprises 16 residues. The CDR3 DNA reads as TGCGCCAGCACCTTGGGGGTGCAGGCAGGGGGAACTGAAGCTTTCTTT. Protein sequence: CASTLGVQAGGTEAFF.

V gene TRBV24-1 combines with J gene TRBJ1-5; TRBD1 matches 8 bases. The CDR3 is 16 amino acids. In germline, CDR1 is KGHDR, CDR2 SFDVKD. The trim removed 3 bases at V and 2 bases at J, leaving 5 bases unmatched. The CDR3 sequence: CATSDPGGGGNQPQHF. In DNA, the CDR3 is TGTGCCACCAGTGATCCAGGGGGCGGGGGCAATCAGCCCCAGCATTTT.

The genes are TRBV10-3 and TRBJ2-7; 12 bases agree with TRBD1. With V trimmed by 10 bases and J by 5 bases, 6 bases remained unmatched. This CDR3 comprises 13 residues. Germline loops: CDR1 ENHRY, CDR2 SYGVKD. CDR3 amino acids: CATSGQGADEQYF. CDR3 DNA sequence: TGTGCCACCTCGGGACAGGGGGCGGACGAGCAGTACTTC.

The chain recombines TRBV2 with TRBJ1-3, with D tentatively TRBD1 (5 bases). The CDR3 consists of 12 residues. Germline V CDR1 and CDR2: SNHLY, FYNNEI. V lost 8 bases to trimming and J lost 4 bases, with 9 bases between them. The CDR3 nucleotides read TGTGCCAGCCGACGGACAGGAAACACCATATATTTT. Translated, it gives CASRRTGNTIYF.

This clone was detected once. This chain joins TRBV20-1 and TRBJ2-7, with a tentative D call TRBD1 (5 bases). CDR1 and CDR2 from the germline V gene are DFQATT and SNEGSKA (reference sequence). V shed 3 bases and J shed 3 bases, with 18 bases lying between them. The CDR3 is 15 amino acids. CDR3 loop: CSASSMGQVSYEQYF. The CDR3 bases are TGCAGTGCTAGTAGTATGGGGCAGGTCAGCTACGAGCAGTACTTC.

This clone appeared many times. This chain links TRBV2 with TRBJ2-2, with 7 bases identical to TRBD2. Germline CDR1 SNHLY, CDR2 FYNNEI. The CDR3 is 16 amino acids. J gave up 0 bases and V 2 bases, and 3 bases lay outside the gene matches. The CDR3 sequence is CASSEQRGSNTGELFF. CDR3 nucleotides: TGTGCCAGCAGTGAACAGCGGGGTTCGAACACCGGGGAGCTGTTTTTT.

This clone appeared once. This CDR3 is also generated by other DNA sequences in the sample. The chain employs TRBV6-5 and TRBJ2-7, with 7 bases identical to TRBD1. This CDR3 is 11 amino acids long. J gave up 7 bases and V 6 bases, and 3 bases lay outside the gene matches. Germline values: CDR1 MNHEY, CDR2 SVGAGI. The CDR3 DNA reads as TGTGCCAGCAGCCGGGGACAGGAGCAGTACTTC. Translating gives CASSRGQEQYF.

This sequence joins TRBV27 and TRBJ2-5; 13 positions agree with TRBD2. The V gene end was trimmed by 5 bases and the J gene end by 3 bases; junction bases not matched to a gene: 3. The CDR3 contains 15 residues. Germline CDR1 MNHEY, CDR2 SMNVEV (reference sequence). CDR3 in amino acids: CASSQGTSGEETQYF. DNA for the CDR3: TGTGCCAGCAGTCAAGGGACTAGCGGGGAAGAGACCCAGTACTTC.

This clone has a handful of counts. The chain joins TRBV6-4 to TRBJ2-3; a possible D gene is TRBD2 (5 bases). Germline CDR1 and CDR2: MRHNA and SNTAGT. Trimming stripped 5 bases from V and 1 base from J, with 28 bases between. This CDR3 region has 20 residues. The CDR3 is CASSPFKRAHSSPGTDTQYF. CDR3 in DNA: TGTGCCAGCAGTCCGTTTAAGAGGGCCCATAGCTCGCCGGGCACAGATACGCAGTATTTT.

The chain links TRBV29-1 to TRBJ1-1; no clear D gene. CDR1 and CDR2 from the germline V gene are SQVTM and ANQGSEA. This CDR3 spans 10 amino acids. Trimming removed 4 bases at V and 11 bases at J, with 11 bases between. In DNA form, the CDR3 reads TGCAGCGTTGCCGACTTCATGGCTTTCTTT. Translated, it gives CSVADFMAFF.

The V call is TRBV27, the J call TRBJ1-4; 9 positions agree with TRBD1. Germline CDR1 reads MNHEY; CDR2 reads SMNVEV (reference sequence). This CDR3 has 15 residues. Unmatched junction bases numbered 8, after V lost 5 bases and J lost 7 bases. CDR3 amino acids: CASSRRTGEGEKLFF. In DNA, the CDR3 is TGTGCCAGCAGTCGACGGACAGGGGAGGGTGAAAAACTGTTTTTT.

In its sample, this clone was seen a few times. The chain carries TRBV2 and TRBJ1-1, with D unclear. With 9 bases removed from V and 7 bases from J, the gap between germline ends came to 15 bases. Germline V lookup: CDR1 SNHLY, CDR2 FYNNEI. The CDR3 has 12 amino acids. CDR3 region: CASTSYGDEAFF. The CDR3 DNA reads TGTGCCAGTACAAGTTACGGGGATGAAGCTTTCTTT. Complete variable domain (other parts from reference TRBV2 and TRBJ1-1): EPEVTQTPSHQVTQMGQEVILRCVPISNHLYFYWYRQILGQKVEFLVSFYNNEISEKSEIFDDQFSVERPDGSNFTLKIRSTKLEDSAMYFCASTSYGDEAFFGQGTRLTVV.

Notes on this clone: The junction does not match germline at one end; this may be a read error. The rearrangement links TRBV4-1 to TRBJ2-3; 10 bases fit TRBD2. The CDR3 covers 14 residues. Germline CDR1 and CDR2: MGHRA and YSYEKL. The CDR3, as DNA: TGCGCCAGCAGCCTCAGCGAAGTAATAGCGGGGGGACTCTTT. Protein product: CASSLSEVIAGGLF.

The rearrangement joins TRBV3-1 (or the pseudogene TRBV3-2) to TRBJ1-1, with 11 bases identical to TRBD1. Germline loops: CDR1 LGHDT, CDR2 YNNKEL (reference sequence). There are 15 residues in the CDR3. With 4 bases clipped from V and 0 bases from J, the junction kept 1 base outside the gene matches. The CDR3 loop is CASSRDRGVNTEAFF. CDR3 in DNA: TGTGCCAGCAGCCGGGACAGGGGGGTGAACACTGAAGCTTTCTTT.

The sample holds one count of this clone. V and J are TRBV7-3 and TRBJ1-2, with TRBD1 identical over 8 bases. This CDR3 is 13 amino acids long. The ends lost 5 bases at V and 4 bases at J; junction bases unmatched: 3. Germline values: CDR1 SGHTA, CDR2 FQGTGA. CDR3 coding DNA: TGTGCCAGCAGCCCCACAGGGGGCTATGGCTACACCTTC. This gives the protein CASSPTGGYGYTF. Combining the CDR3 with reference TRBV7-3 and TRBJ1-2 gives the whole variable domain GAGVSQTPSNKVTEKGKYVELRCDPISGHTALYWYRQSLGQGPEFLIYFQGTGAADDSGLPNDRFFAVRPEGSVSTLKIQRTERGDSAVYLCASSPTGGYGYTFGSGTRLTVV.

This clone was picked up a small number of times. The chain carries TRBV19 and TRBJ1-1, with D tentatively TRBD1 (6 bases). CDR1 and CDR2 from the germline V gene are LNHDA and SQIVND (reference sequence). Trimming left V 5 bases short and J 1 base short, with 14 bases between. This CDR3 is built from 15 residues. The CDR3 loop reads CASSPDSRTNTEAFF. Here the CDR3 DNA reads TGTGCCAGTAGTCCGGACAGCCGCACGAACACTGAAGCTTTCTTT.

The chain joins TRBV4-1 to TRBJ1-2; weak D call: TRBD1 (5 bases). The CDR3 contains 13 residues. V was cut by 4 bases and J by 7 bases, with 13 bases left in between. Germline CDR1 and CDR2: MGHRA and YSYEKL. The CDR3 coding sequence is TGCGCCAGCAGCCCTACAGGAGCTGGTGGCTACACCTTC. This encodes CASSPTGAGGYTF.

The chain carries TRBV27 and TRBJ1-6; D uncertain. Germline assignment: CDR1 MNHEY and CDR2 SMNVEV (reference sequence). The CDR3 length is 14 residues. The V end was cut by 3 bases, the J end by 7 bases, with 10 bases between. CDR3 in DNA: TGTGCCAGCAGTTTTCGGTCTAGGAATTCACCCCTCCACTTT. Protein: CASSFRSRNSPLHF.

With respect to this clone: This sample also contains other DNA sequences that code for the same CDR3. This rearrangement joins TRBV7-2 to TRBJ2-5, with 14 bases that match TRBD2. Germline V gene sequence: CDR1 SGHTA, CDR2 FQGNSA. Germline trimming cut 5 bases from V and 5 bases from J; bases unmatched to any gene: 7. The CDR3 runs 16 residues. CDR3 sequence: CASSLGLAGGGETQYF. DNA of the CDR3: TGTGCCAGCAGCCTCGGACTAGCGGGGGGCGGGGAGACCCAGTACTTC.

This chain connects TRBV2 to TRBJ2-7; 7 bases map to TRBD1. This CDR3 has 14 amino acids. V was clipped by 7 bases and J by 0 bases; unmatched bases: 6. From germline, CDR1 is SNHLY and CDR2 FYNNEI. This CDR3 is CASKGTASSYEQYF. The CDR3 DNA is TGTGCCAGCAAAGGGACAGCCTCCTCCTACGAGCAGTACTTC.

In this sample, this clone turned up once. The chain carries TRBV5-1 and TRBJ2-7; the D gene is possibly TRBD1 (6 bases). V gave up 4 bases and J gave up 2 bases, with 10 bases separating them. There are 13 residues in the CDR3. CDR1 and CDR2 from the germline V gene are SGHRS and YFSETQ. CDR3: CASSEDSTYEQYF. CDR3 nucleotides: TGCGCCAGCAGCGAGGACAGCACCTACGAGCAGTACTTC.

The rearrangement uses TRBV5-8 and TRBJ2-7; TRBD2 might be the D (5 bases). The CDR3 is 14 residues long. The germline V gene encodes CDR1 SGHTS and CDR2 YDEGEE. Trimming left V 3 bases short and J 6 bases short, with 16 bases between. Here the CDR3 DNA reads TGTGCCAGCAGCTCTCGTGCGGGCTGGGGCGAGCAGTACTTC. This codes for CASSSRAGWGEQYF. Combining the CDR3 with reference TRBV5-8 and TRBJ2-7 gives the whole variable domain EAGVTQSPTHLIKTRGQQATLRCSPISGHTSVYWYQQALGLGLQFLLWYDEGEERNRGNFPPRFSGRQFPNYSSELNVNALELEDSALYLCASSSRAGWGEQYFGPGTRLTVT.

The V gene is TRBV27, the J gene TRBJ1-2; unclear D gene. V lost 6 bases and J lost 4, with 18 bases in between. The V gene's germline CDR1 is MNHEY and CDR2 SMNVEV (reference sequence). The CDR3 sequence is 15 residues long. The CDR3 here is CASSPGSGPAYGYTF. Here the CDR3 DNA reads TGTGCCAGCAGCCCTGGGAGCGGACCTGCCTATGGCTACACCTTC.

This chain links TRBV2 with TRBJ2-7, with D hard to call. V was shortened by 2 bases and J by 3 bases, with 8 bases between the two germline ends. The CDR3 length is 13 residues. The germline V gene encodes CDR1 SNHLY and CDR2 FYNNEI. The CDR3 sequence: CASSERQIYEQYF. CDR3 bases: TGTGCCAGCAGTGAACGACAAATCTACGAGCAGTACTTC.

This chain uses TRBV5-6 with TRBJ1-6, with 7 bases fitting TRBD1. The CDR3 contains 16 residues. V lost 2 bases, J lost 10 bases, and 12 bases stayed unmatched. Germline V gives CDR1 SGHDT, CDR2 YYEEEE. The CDR3 reads CASSLQGWRMDSPLHF. The CDR3 bases are TGTGCCAGCAGCTTACAGGGGTGGCGGATGGACTCACCCCTCCACTTT.

This chain joins TRBV5-1 and TRBJ2-7, with D tentatively TRBD2 (5 bases). CDR3 length: 16 amino acids. The germline CDR1 and CDR2 sequences are SGHRS and YFSETQ. The germline V and J ends were trimmed by 0 bases and 0 bases, with 13 bases remaining between them. This CDR3 is CASSLALAGPSYEQYF. DNA for the CDR3: TGCGCCAGCAGCTTGGCCCTGGCGGGTCCCTCCTACGAGCAGTACTTC. The entire variable domain, with the rest obtained from reference TRBV5-1 and TRBJ2-7, is as follows: KAGVTQTPRYLIKTRGQQVTLSCSPISGHRSVSWYQQTPGQGLQFLFEYFSETQRNKGNFPGRFSGRQFSNSRSEMNVSTLELGDSALYLCASSLALAGPSYEQYFGPGTRLTVT.

V gene TRBV11-2 combines with J gene TRBJ1-6, with D tentatively TRBD1 (6 bases). This CDR3 spans 15 amino acids. The germline V gene has CDR1 SGHAT and CDR2 FQNNGV. V was shortened by 2 bases and J by 10 bases, with 15 bases between the two germline ends. In DNA form, the CDR3 reads TGTGCCAGCAGCTTATCGGGCAGGGGAGAATCACCCCTCCACTTT. It specifies CASSLSGRGESPLHF. Drawing the rest from reference TRBV11-2 and TRBJ1-6, the complete variable domain is EAGVAQSPRYKIIEKRQSVAFWCNPISGHATLYWYQQILGQGPKLLIQFQNNGVVDDSQLPKDRFSAERLKGVDSTLKIQPAKLEDSAVYLCASSLSGRGESPLHFGNGTRLTVT.